This T cell receptor (beta chain) was obtained from a study of T-cell memory formation after mild COVID-19. Study findings and constraints: Whereas later expanders leaned CD4+, clones contracting day 15 to 85 showed a balanced CD4/CD8 makeup. CD4+ contracting clones lay mainly in CM and EM, CD8+ ones in EMRA.

TCRdb independently ran MiXCR on the 5' RACE reads; one entry per CDR3 protein. Here the sample spans under 40,000 distinct CDR3 sequences, about 6.1% being singletons. The sample holds a few counts of this clonotype. Its specificity is unknown. Germline V gene data show CDR1 as SQVTM and CDR2 as ANQGSEA. The CDR3 runs to 12 residues. V lost 7 bases, J lost 7 bases, and 14 bases lay in between. The origin of this receptor is an adult who had mild COVID-19 (a few samples of this study predate the infection). Cell type and time point are not known. The chain carries TRBV29-1 and TRBJ2-1, with D perhaps TRBD1 (7 bases). The material sequenced was PBMCs or a T cell subset sorted from them (not recorded which). CDR3 protein: CSGWRGRNEQFF. DNA for the CDR3: TGCAGCGGTTGGAGGGGGCGGAATGAGCAGTTCTTC.